The 27 T cell receptor beta chains below all came from one sample that was sequenced in a study of PD-1 blockade in classical Hodgkin lymphoma (dated by TCRdb to 2018 to 2020). This sample's time point label indicates: cycle 1 day 1 (C1D1), immediately before nivolumab initiation. Relapse after autologous stem cell transplantation had occurred in all trial patients, and cohorts A, B and C were distinguished by prior brentuximab vedotin exposure. The library was built by means of the immunoSEQ multiplex PCR assay. As stored in TCRdb, this immuneACCESS dataset retains in-frame rearrangements with V and J assigned. A fraction of the clones does not appear; measured against another copy, unresolved V genes explain less than half of the discrepancy, and the remainder lacks a known reason. The sample table records fewer than 15,000 clones; 85% to 90% of these occur just once. Together, the top ten hold 37% of the sample.

The sample in question was peripheral blood mononuclear cells (PBMCs), obtained at baseline. Receptor source: a human donor with classical Hodgkin lymphoma.

V and J are TRBV7-7 and TRBJ1-2; D remains ambiguous. V lost 8 bases to trimming and J lost 9 bases, with 13 bases between them. Germline V CDR1 and CDR2: SSHAT, FNYEAQ (reference sequence). This CDR3 contains 11 residues. CDR3 loop: CASSQNWCYTF. The DNA of the CDR3 is TGTGCCAGCTCACAAAACTGGTGCTACACCTTC.

This clone has only one observation. This chain links TRBV6-5 with TRBJ1-1; D remains unclear. V shed 2 bases and J shed 4 bases, with 14 bases lying between them. This CDR3 is built from 15 residues. Germline lookup yields CDR1 MNHEY and CDR2 SVGAGI. The CDR3 DNA reads as TGTGCCAGCAGTTACGAGCGGGAATTGGGCACTGAAGCTTTCTTT. This gives the protein CASSYERELGTEAFF.

The chain uses TRBV10-3 and TRBJ1-1; no clear D gene. V was cut by 4 bases and J by 5 bases, with 11 bases left in between. The CDR3 runs to 13 residues. The germline CDR1 and CDR2 sequences are ENHRY and SYGVKD. The CDR3 region has the DNA TGTGCCATCAGTGGGGAAAGTGGAACTGAAGCTTTCTTT. Its protein is CAISGESGTEAFF.

The chain carries TRBV28 and TRBJ1-2; D is uncertain. This CDR3 spans 13 amino acids. Trimming took off 2 bases at V and 3 bases at J, with 7 bases between the two ends. Germline V gene sequence: CDR1 MDHEN, CDR2 SYDVKM. The CDR3 coding sequence is TGTGCCAGCAGTTTACGGGTGGACTATGGCTACACCTTC. Translating gives CASSLRVDYGYTF.

The rearrangement links TRBV10-1 to TRBJ2-2, with D possibly matching TRBD1 (5 bases). CDR3 length equals 14 residues. CDR1 and CDR2 (germline): WNHNN, SYGVQD (reference sequence). The V end was cut by 3 bases, the J end by 2 bases, with 7 bases between. The CDR3 is CASSDRENTGELFF. In DNA, the CDR3 is TGCGCCAGCAGTGACAGGGAAAACACCGGGGAGCTGTTTTTT.

This chain joins TRBV11-2 and TRBJ2-2; possibly TRBD2 for D (6 bases). In germline, CDR1 is SGHAT, CDR2 FQNNGV. CDR3 length equals 16 residues. Trimming shortened V by 7 bases and J by 2 bases, and 17 bases separated the two germline ends. CDR3 sequence: CASKTVPGVNTGELFF. The CDR3 DNA sequence: TGTGCCAGCAAAACGGTGCCGGGGGTTAACACCGGGGAGCTGTTTTTT.

The chain uses TRBV5-1 and TRBJ2-7; D is perhaps TRBD1 (6 bases). V was trimmed by 4 bases and J by 5 bases, leaving 19 bases between them. Germline lookup yields CDR1 SGHRS and CDR2 YFSETQ. The CDR3 is 15 amino acids. The CDR3 region is CASSDPQGLTHEQYF. CDR3 coding DNA: TGCGCCAGCAGCGACCCACAGGGATTAACCCACGAGCAGTACTTC.

This clone is medium-sized. V gene TRBV10-2 combines with J gene TRBJ2-7, with TRBD2 as a possible D gene (6 bases). Germline assignment: CDR1 WSHSY and CDR2 SAAADI. The V and J ends lost 3 bases and 6 bases respectively, with 21 bases between them. CDR3 length: 16 residues. The CDR3 reads CASSEGYGTGVSEQYF. The CDR3 nucleotides read TGCGCCAGCAGTGAAGGTTACGGGACTGGGGTTTCCGAGCAGTACTTC.

The V gene is TRBV10-2, the J gene TRBJ1-3, with a tentative D call TRBD1 (5 bases). CDR1 and CDR2 (germline): WSHSY, SAAADI. V was pared by 6 bases and J by 3 bases, with 18 bases between. This CDR3 is 16 amino acids long. CDR3 DNA sequence: TGCGCCAGCAGGGGCGGACAAGCTTACAGTGGAAACACCATATATTTT. Translating it yields CASRGGQAYSGNTIYF.

This chain links TRBV29-1 with TRBJ1-2; maybe TRBD1 (5 bases). Trimming pared 4 bases from V and 6 bases from J, leaving 15 bases between. The germline CDR1 and CDR2 sequences are SQVTM and ANQGSEA. The length of the CDR3 is 13 residues. DNA for the CDR3: TGCAGCGTTGTACGGGGCGCCATGGATGGCTACACCTTC. Protein product: CSVVRGAMDGYTF.

This chain links TRBV5-4 with TRBJ1-2; 7 bases fit TRBD1. Trimming removed 1 base from V and 4 bases from J; junction bases left unmatched: 4. The CDR3 is 14 amino acids. The germline CDR1 and CDR2 sequences are SGHNT and YYREEE (reference sequence). CDR3 sequence reads: CASSLLAGGYGYTF. The CDR3 DNA is TGTGCCAGCAGCTTGTTGGCAGGGGGCTATGGCTACACCTTC.

The chain recombines TRBV11-2 with TRBJ2-3, with 7 bases aligning to TRBD2. The V gene's germline CDR1 is SGHAT and CDR2 FQNNGV. Trimming cost V 3 bases and J 3 bases; bases outside gene matches: 12. The CDR3 runs to 17 residues. For the CDR3, the DNA is TGTGCCAGCAGCTTCGCGGCGGGAGAATTGGGAACAGATACGCAGTATTTT. Translation: CASSFAAGELGTDTQYF.

This rearrangement joins TRBV28 to TRBJ2-7; D may be TRBD1 (6 bases). V was trimmed by 8 bases and J by 3 bases, leaving 17 bases between them. The germline gives CDR1 MDHEN, CDR2 SYDVKM. CDR3 length: 14 amino acids. CDR3 sequence reads: CASQGRSGFYEQYF. The CDR3 nucleotides read TGTGCCAGCCAGGGGCGGAGTGGCTTCTACGAGCAGTACTTC.

This rearrangement joins TRBV2 to TRBJ2-2; 7 nucleotides match TRBD1. CDR1 is SNHLY, CDR2 FYNNEI, per germline. The CDR3 runs to 15 residues. Trimming took 7 bases from V and 9 from J; bases not matched to a gene: 14. The CDR3 reads CASNLGTEVSRELFF. As DNA, the CDR3 is TGTGCCAGCAACCTTGGGACAGAAGTCTCTCGGGAGCTGTTTTTT.

The DNA for the CDR3 is TGTGCCAGCAGGCGGACAGGGATTTTTGAAAAACTGTTTTTT. The encoded protein is CASRRTGIFEKLFF. This chain connects TRBV28 to TRBJ1-4; 8 bases map to TRBD1. Germline V CDR1 and CDR2: MDHEN, SYDVKM. With V trimmed by 6 bases and J by 7 bases, 7 bases remained unmatched. This CDR3 region has 14 residues.

The chain combines TRBV5-1 with TRBJ2-7; no definite D call. This CDR3 contains 13 residues. Germline assignment: CDR1 SGHRS and CDR2 YFSETQ. The V and J ends lost 0 bases and 0 bases respectively, with 4 bases between them. The CDR3 region is CASSLAASYEQYF. For the CDR3, the DNA is TGCGCCAGCAGCTTGGCAGCCTCCTACGAGCAGTACTTC.

The chain links TRBV5-6 to TRBJ2-7; 8 nucleotides agree with TRBD1. This CDR3 comprises 15 residues. Germline V gene sequence: CDR1 SGHDT, CDR2 YYEEEE. Trimming at V came to 3 bases and at J to 0 bases, leaving 5 bases not matched to a gene. The CDR3 sequence: CASSSTGQVSYEQYF. The CDR3 DNA reads TGTGCCAGCAGCTCGACGGGACAGGTCTCCTACGAGCAGTACTTC.

V is TRBV5-1 and J is TRBJ2-7, with D tentatively TRBD1 (7 bases). V lost 2 bases, J lost 5 bases, and 14 bases lay in between. Per germline, CDR1 SGHRS and CDR2 YFSETQ. The length of the CDR3 is 14 residues. The CDR3 sequence is CASSFDREVDEQYF. The CDR3 DNA is TGCGCCAGCAGCTTCGACAGGGAGGTAGACGAGCAGTACTTC.

The CDR3 bases are TGTGCCAGCAGCTTTTCCAGGGGGCGTGGGGAGACCCAGTACTTC. It encodes CASSFSRGRGETQYF. This chain links TRBV5-8 with TRBJ2-5, with 8 bases identical to TRBD1. Looked up from germline, CDR1 is SGHTS and CDR2 is YDEGEE. The CDR3 sequence is 15 residues long. Trimming at V came to 2 bases and at J to 5 bases, leaving 8 bases not matched to a gene.

The CDR3, as DNA: TGTGCCAGCAGCTTAGGGGGACCATCCACAGATACGCAGTATTTT. Translating it yields CASSLGGPSTDTQYF. V is TRBV7-9 and J is TRBJ2-3; D is tentatively TRBD1 or TRBD2 (5 bases each). This CDR3 is built from 15 residues. The V gene lost 1 base and the J gene lost 2 bases, with 10 bases spanning the gap. Germline V gives CDR1 SEHNR, CDR2 FQNEAQ (reference sequence).

V and J are TRBV7-2 and TRBJ2-1; weak D call: TRBD2 (6 bases). Germline CDR1 SGHTA, CDR2 FQGNSA. The CDR3 is 15 amino acids. V was shortened by 3 bases and J by 4 bases, with 13 bases between the two germline ends. DNA of the CDR3: TGTGCCAGCAGCTTTATGGCGGGACGATACAATGAGCAGTTCTTC. This codes for CASSFMAGRYNEQFF.

This chain links TRBV19 with TRBJ2-7, with 9 bases lining up with TRBD1. V shed 8 bases, J shed 5 bases, and the junction held 4 bases outside the gene matches. CDR1 is LNHDA, CDR2 SQIVND, per germline (reference sequence). The CDR3 has 12 residues. This chain's CDR3 is CASGGQGDEQYF. CDR3 nucleotides: TGTGCCAGTGGGGGACAGGGTGACGAGCAGTACTTC.

This clone ranks as medium-sized. The chain recombines TRBV19 with TRBJ1-1; D not certain. V was clipped by 7 bases and J by 1 base, with 13 bases between them. Germline V gives CDR1 LNHDA, CDR2 SQIVND (reference sequence). The CDR3 loop spans 14 amino acids. This chain's CDR3 is CASNLHISNTEAFF. The CDR3 DNA reads as TGTGCCAGTAACCTACACATATCGAACACTGAAGCTTTCTTT.

Concerning this clone: The germline gene is not matched at one end of the junction; a read error may be the cause. This rearrangement joins TRBV5-5 to TRBJ1-1; D unresolved. CDR3 length: 13 amino acids. CDR1 and CDR2 from the germline V gene are SGHKS and YYEKEE (reference sequence). The CDR3 DNA sequence: TGTGCCAGCAGCTTGGCCTACGACACTGAAGCTCTCTTT. It encodes CASSLAYDTEALF.

The CDR3 sequence is CASSQGTGNYGYTF. Written as DNA, the CDR3 is TGTGCCAGCAGCCAAGGGACAGGGAACTATGGCTACACCTTC. V and J are TRBV6-6 and TRBJ1-2; TRBD1 aligns across 9 bases. Germline-derived CDR1 and CDR2 are MNHNY and SVGAGI (reference sequence). V was clipped by 6 bases and J by 2 bases; unmatched bases: 4. This CDR3 has 14 amino acids.

A few counts support this clone. This chain joins TRBV28 and TRBJ1-1, with 7 bases that match TRBD1. CDR1 MDHEN and CDR2 SYDVKM come from the germline V gene. Germline trimming cut 6 bases from V and 5 bases from J; bases unmatched to any gene: 6. The CDR3 consists of 13 residues. The CDR3 here is CASRRQGQTEAFF. Here the CDR3 DNA reads TGTGCCAGCAGGCGACAGGGCCAAACTGAAGCTTTCTTT. The full variable domain, with the rest looked up from reference TRBV28 and TRBJ1-1, is DVKVTQSSRYLVKRTGEKVFLECVQDMDHENMFWYRQDPGLGLRLIYFSYDVKMKEKGDIPEGYSVSREKKERFSLILESASTNQTSMYLCASRRQGQTEAFFGQGTRLTVV.

The gene calls are TRBV5-4 and TRBJ2-1; D ambiguous. The CDR3 runs 12 residues. Germline assignment: CDR1 SGHNT and CDR2 YYREEE (reference sequence). Trimming stripped 4 bases from V and 9 bases from J, with 11 bases between. CDR3 nucleotides: TGTGCCAGCAGCCTGGACCTCTTTGAGCAGTTCTTC. This translates into CASSLDLFEQFF.